The 12 T cell receptor beta chains below were found in one sample sequenced in a study of shared clonotypes between healthy human individuals. The data were produced by immunoSEQ multiplex PCR, yet TCRdb's version contains in-frame clones alone and is incomplete. The table lists about 2.4 million clones, roughly 92% of them singletons, with 0.11% to 0.15% in the top ten. The specimen sequenced was naive CD4+ T cells sorted from blood. Subset defined: CD45RA+ positively selected. The receptors originated from a man between 18 and 29 years old in good health.

The chain employs TRBV27 and TRBJ2-3; maybe TRBD1 (6 bases). The germline V and J ends were trimmed by 6 bases and 1 base, with 11 bases remaining between them. Germline CDR1 MNHEY, CDR2 SMNVEV (reference sequence). This CDR3 is 14 amino acids long. In DNA form, the CDR3 reads TGTGCCAGCAGGAGGAGACAGGGCACAGATACGCAGTATTTT. Its protein product is CASRRRQGTDTQYF.

The chain recombines TRBV27 with TRBJ1-2; possibly TRBD1 for D (6 bases). In germline, CDR1 is MNHEY, CDR2 SMNVEV (reference sequence). Deletions cut 4 bases from V and 4 bases from J, with 19 bases between. The CDR3 runs to 16 residues. The CDR3 coding sequence is TGTGCCAGCAGTTACGCGACAGGCCATTCGAGCTATGGCTACACCTTC. This codes for CASSYATGHSSYGYTF.

This chain uses TRBV14 with TRBJ2-7, with D unresolved. The V end lost 0 bases, the J end lost 5 bases, and 14 bases lay between the germline ends. CDR3 length equals 15 residues. CDR1 and CDR2 (germline): SGHDN, FVKESK. CDR3 nucleotides: TGTGCCAGCAGCCAAGACGGCAGTGTGAGCGACGAGCAGTACTTC. Protein sequence: CASSQDGSVSDEQYF.

This chain joins TRBV4-1 and TRBJ1-2; 9 bases align to TRBD1. The trim removed 5 bases at V and 5 bases at J, leaving 6 bases unmatched. The CDR3 is 14 amino acids. Germline loops: CDR1 MGHRA, CDR2 YSYEKL. CDR3 in amino acids: CASSATGGEYGYTF. The CDR3 nucleotides are TGCGCCAGCAGCGCTACAGGGGGCGAGTATGGCTACACCTTC.

Written as DNA, the CDR3 is TGTGCCAGCAGCCAGTCCGGGACTAAGGATGCCTACGAGCAGTACTTC. It yields the protein CASSQSGTKDAYEQYF. This chain joins TRBV4-2 and TRBJ2-7; 7 bases align to TRBD2. The V segment lost 3 bases and the J segment 2 bases; nucleotides outside the gene matches: 10. Germline V gene sequence: CDR1 LGHNA, CDR2 YNFKEQ. This CDR3 has 16 residues.

The chain combines TRBV30 with TRBJ1-6, with a possible D match to TRBD1 (6 bases). The V gene's germline CDR1 is GTSNPN and CDR2 SVGIG (reference sequence). The CDR3 sequence is 15 residues long. Trimming shortened V by 4 bases and J by 8 bases, and 18 bases separated the two germline ends. The CDR3 nucleotides read TGTGCCTGGACGGCCACAGGGCTACTTGATTCACCCCTCCACTTT. Protein product: CAWTATGLLDSPLHF.

With respect to this clone: The same CDR3 is also encoded by other DNA sequences in this sample. This rearrangement joins TRBV5-4 to TRBJ1-1; D is ambiguous. V dropped 0 bases and J dropped 0 bases, with 9 bases sitting between them. This CDR3 spans 15 amino acids. The germline V gene has CDR1 SGHNT and CDR2 YYREEE (reference sequence). This CDR3 is CASSLDRGLNTEAFF. The CDR3 coding sequence is TGTGCCAGCAGCTTGGATCGCGGGCTGAACACTGAAGCTTTCTTT.

This rearrangement joins TRBV15 to TRBJ1-5; no clear D. This CDR3 region has 15 residues. The V gene's germline CDR1 is LNHNV and CDR2 YYDKDF (reference sequence). V lost 0 bases and J lost 7, with 13 bases in between. The CDR3: CATSRDPQTGQPQHF. CDR3 nucleotide sequence: TGTGCCACCAGCAGAGATCCTCAGACCGGACAGCCCCAGCATTTT.

The V and J genes are TRBV27 and TRBJ2-3; TRBD2 agrees at 8 bases. This CDR3 region has 16 residues. Germline loops: CDR1 MNHEY, CDR2 SMNVEV (reference sequence). V trimming: 2 bases; J trimming: 1 base; junction bases outside the gene matches: 5. The chain's CDR3 is CASSLGLARGTDTQYF. The DNA for the CDR3 is TGTGCCAGCAGTTTAGGACTAGCAAGGGGCACAGATACGCAGTATTTT.

The rearrangement links TRBV13 to TRBJ1-2, with 7 bases that match TRBD1. In germline, CDR1 is PRHDT, CDR2 FYEKMQ (reference sequence). The V and J ends lost 5 bases and 1 base, in that order; junction bases with no gene match: 7. The CDR3 extends over 15 amino acids. The CDR3, as DNA: TGTGCCAGCAGCAGCTCGGACAGGTTTAACTATGGCTACACCTTC. Translation gives CASSSSDRFNYGYTF.

V usage is TRBV2 and J usage is TRBJ1-6; 9 bases match TRBD1. V gave up 2 bases and J gave up 10 bases; unmatched junction bases: 9. This CDR3 has 16 amino acids. Per germline, CDR1 SNHLY and CDR2 FYNNEI. CDR3 bases: TGTGCCAGCAGTGAAAGGGCCGGACAGGGGCGGTCACCCCTCCACTTT. It is translated as CASSERAGQGRSPLHF.

The rearrangement joins TRBV7-8 to TRBJ1-1; D is undetermined. Germline values: CDR1 SGHVS, CDR2 FQNEAQ. CDR3 size: 14 residues. Trimming took 0 bases from V and 2 from J, leaving 7 bases between them. The CDR3 nucleotides are TGTGCCAGCAGCTTAGCGAAAAGTAACACTGAAGCTTTCTTT. Amino acids: CASSLAKSNTEAFF.